This T cell receptor (beta chain) was identified during a study of cytomegalovirus exposure and HLA in healthy donors. Germline lookup yields CDR1 MGHRA and CDR2 YSYEKL. The V and J ends lost 1 base and 7 bases respectively, with 12 bases between them. This CDR3 is 14 amino acids long. The primer mix had 60 Vbeta and 13 Jbeta primers. Data came from immunoSEQ multiplex PCR; TCRdb stores just in-frame clones and leaves some out. The sample contains roughly 88,000 clones, about three quarters of which appear only once. The chain recombines TRBV4-1 with TRBJ2-3, with a weak D call TRBD1 (5 bases). Input material: PBMCs. The receptor was derived from a man aged 25-40 years in good health and CMV-seropositive. For the CDR3, the DNA is TGCGCCAGCAGCCAAGCCCTAAGGGGATATACGCAGTATTTT. Translated: CASSQALRGYTQYF.